This T cell receptor beta chain was recorded in a study of blood T cell repertoires in COVID-19. For the study at large: Sites in the United States, Italy and Spain provided acute and convalescent COVID-19 samples. From T cells, B-cell-depleted T cells, or PBMCs came the material, which was cDNA or gDNA.

Source study methods: Reference gene primers were amplified, and this amplification served to estimate nucleated cell counts. Assay: immunoSEQ multiplex PCR; the TCRdb copy retains only in-frame clones and omits some. V and J calls and clone size follow that table, whereas D and trimming were derived from the DNA. The sample lists approximately 200,000 clones, 80% to 90% occurring once. A single count supports this clone. The V and J ends lost 10 bases and 1 base respectively, with 11 bases between them. CDR3 length: 13 amino acids. The germline gives CDR1 SNHLY, CDR2 FYNNEI. Sequencing used peripheral blood. The chain joins TRBV2 to TRBJ2-1; D is perhaps TRBD1 (5 bases). This TCR was recovered from a woman aged 50 to 60 with acute or convalescent COVID-19. The CDR3 nucleotides are TGTGCCACCCATGGACAATCCTACAATGAGCAGTTCTTC. It specifies CATHGQSYNEQFF.